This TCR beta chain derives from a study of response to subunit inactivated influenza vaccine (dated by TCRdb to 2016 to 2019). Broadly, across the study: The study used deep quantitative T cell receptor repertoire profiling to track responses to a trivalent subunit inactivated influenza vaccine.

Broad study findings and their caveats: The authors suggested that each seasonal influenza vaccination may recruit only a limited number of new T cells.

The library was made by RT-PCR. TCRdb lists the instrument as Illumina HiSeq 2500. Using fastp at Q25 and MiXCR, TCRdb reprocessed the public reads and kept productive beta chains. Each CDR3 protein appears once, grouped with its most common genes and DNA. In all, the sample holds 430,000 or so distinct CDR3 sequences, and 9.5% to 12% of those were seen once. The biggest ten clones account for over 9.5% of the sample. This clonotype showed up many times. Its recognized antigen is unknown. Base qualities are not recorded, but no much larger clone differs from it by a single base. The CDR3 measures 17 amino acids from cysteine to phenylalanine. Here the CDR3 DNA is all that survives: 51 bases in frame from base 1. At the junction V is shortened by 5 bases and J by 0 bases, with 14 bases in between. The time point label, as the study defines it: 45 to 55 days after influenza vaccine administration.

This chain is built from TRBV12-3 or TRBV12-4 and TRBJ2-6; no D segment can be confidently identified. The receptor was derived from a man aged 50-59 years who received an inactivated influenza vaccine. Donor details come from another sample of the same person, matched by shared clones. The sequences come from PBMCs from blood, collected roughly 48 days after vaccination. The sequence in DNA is TGTGCCAGCAGTGACGCTGGGTTAAGCTCTGGGGCCAACGTCCTGACTTTC. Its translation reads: CASSDAGLSSGANVLTF.